This T cell receptor beta chain was sequenced for a study of cytotoxic CD8 clonotypes in ibrutinib-treated CLL. Study findings and constraints: Treatment left the uncommon public clonotypes either contracted or stable in frequency.

With cryopreserved PBMCs as the source, 1.5 to 2.5 micrograms of genomic DNA went to TCR beta libraries. Method: immunoSEQ multiplex PCR; TCRdb's copy keeps in-frame clones and lacks some. The sample has tens of thousands of clones, 68% seen once; the top ten hold around 5.8%. As regards this clone: Antigen: not known.

This CDR3 region has 14 residues. Trimming took 3 bases from V and 9 from J; bases not matched to a gene: 3. Germline assignment: CDR1 MNHEY and CDR2 SMNVEV (reference sequence). The chain combines TRBV27 with TRBJ1-6; 9 positions match TRBD1. This sequence originates from a human donor with chronic lymphocytic leukemia. The sequenced sample was PBMCs, obtained after 12 months of ibrutinib treatment. The CDR3 DNA reads TGTGCCAGCAGTTTTGGGGACAGGGCTTCACCCCTCCACTTT. Protein sequence: CASSFGDRASPLHF.